These 27 T cell receptor beta chains were all obtained from the same sample, sequenced in a study of T-cell reconstitution after alpha-beta-depleted transplantation in children (dated by TCRdb to the mid-2010s). What the treatment or condition label conveys for this sample: allogeneic hematopoietic cell transplantation with graft depleted of TCRalphabeta T cells and CD19 B cells. Libraries were constructed by PCR. The sequencing machine was an Illumina HiSeq 2500. To normalize quantification of the TCRbeta repertoire, the TCR libraries were built with molecular barcoding that relied on unique molecular identifiers. The public sequencing data were trimmed at Q25 with fastp and processed into clonotypes with MiXCR by TCRdb, which kept only in-frame beta chains. Entries that share a CDR3 protein sequence are merged under the most common genes and DNA. Present in this sample are approximately 1,000,000 distinct CDR3 sequences, about 29% of which were seen just once. In total, the top ten clones hold under 30% of the sample.

Sequenced material: PBMCs, mostly from graft donor cells, taken 360 days after TCRalphabeta/CD19-depleted stem cell transplant. The source of these receptors is a boy in the first two years of life who had a stem cell transplant for SCID, so the T cells may come from the graft donor.

This clonotype was picked up a small number of times. The chain recombines TRBV5-1 with TRBJ2-3, with D tentatively TRBD1 (6 bases). CDR3 size: 15 residues. Deletions cut 0 bases from V and 5 bases from J, with 13 bases between. Germline-derived CDR1 and CDR2 are SGHRS and YFSETQ. CDR3 nucleotide sequence: TGCGCCAGCAGCTTGGTGGCAGGGGTGCAAGATACGCAGTATTTT. Protein sequence: CASSLVAGVQDTQYF.

The rearrangement uses TRBV7-2 and TRBJ2-1; D possibly corresponds to TRBD2 (5 bases). This CDR3 contains 14 residues. The germline CDR1 and CDR2 sequences are SGHTA and FQGNSA. Between the trimmed V and J ends, which lost 8 bases and 4 bases, there was a span of 15 bases. The DNA of the CDR3 is TGTGCCAGCGGCATAGGACTCAAGTACAATGAGCAGTTCTTC. As protein: CASGIGLKYNEQFF.

The chain is built from TRBV7-2 and TRBJ2-2; TRBD2 aligns across 7 bases. The CDR3 consists of 14 residues. Per germline, CDR1 SGHTA and CDR2 FQGNSA. The V segment lost 5 bases and the J segment 6 bases; nucleotides outside the gene matches: 6. This CDR3 is CASSPLGGAGELFF. The DNA for the CDR3 is TGTGCCAGCAGCCCTCTTGGGGGGGCCGGGGAGCTGTTTTTT.

The rearrangement joins TRBV11-1 to TRBJ2-1; 11 positions match TRBD2. Germline assignment: CDR1 SGHAT and CDR2 FQDESV (reference sequence). J gave up 7 bases and V 1 base, and 15 bases lay outside the gene matches. The CDR3 is made up of 19 amino acids. CDR3: CASSLVLAGGLPSRNEQFF. CDR3 in DNA: TGTGCCAGCAGCTTAGTGCTAGCGGGGGGACTCCCGTCGCGGAATGAGCAGTTCTTC.

The genes are TRBV12-3 or TRBV12-4 and TRBJ2-2; possible D gene TRBD1, 6 bases. The CDR3 spans 13 residues. Trimming cost V 5 bases and J 6 bases, with 10 bases left between them. The CDR3 coding sequence is TGTGCCAGCAGTCCCAGGGGTTCCGGGGAGCTGTTTTTT. As protein: CASSPRGSGELFF.

This rearrangement joins TRBV12-3 or TRBV12-4 to TRBJ2-5, with D tentatively TRBD2 (6 bases). The CDR3 loop spans 15 amino acids. V was shortened by 6 bases and J by 2 bases, with 16 bases between the two germline ends. CDR3 nucleotide sequence: TGTGCCAGCAGGCCTGCGGGAAGACCTCAAGAGACCCAGTACTTC. Translating gives CASRPAGRPQETQYF.

This clonotype was found many times. The chain combines TRBV12-3 or TRBV12-4 with TRBJ2-3; no clear D. V was shortened by 4 bases and J by 4 bases, with 6 bases between the two germline ends. The CDR3 spans 12 residues. CDR3 in amino acids: CASSWLADTQYF. As DNA, the CDR3 is TGTGCCAGCAGTTGGCTAGCAGATACGCAGTATTTT.

This clonotype appeared many times. The chain uses TRBV11-1 and TRBJ2-7, with D maybe TRBD2 (6 bases). Trimming removed 11 bases at V and 7 bases at J, with 15 bases between. Germline CDR1 reads SGHAT; CDR2 reads FQDESV (reference sequence). There are 11 residues in the CDR3. The CDR3 bases are TGTGCCTCCGGGGGTCAATTGGAGCAGTACTTC. Protein: CASGGQLEQYF. The complete variable domain, with remaining parts taken from reference TRBV11-1 and TRBJ2-7, reads EAEVAQSPRYKITEKSQAVAFWCDPISGHATLYWYRQILGQGPELLVQFQDESVVDDSQLPKDRFSAERLKGVDSTLKIQPAELGDSAMYLCASGGQLEQYFGPGTRLTVT.

This chain uses TRBV29-1 with TRBJ2-7; D possibly corresponds to TRBD2 (6 bases). The germline V gene encodes CDR1 SQVTM and CDR2 ANQGSEA. The CDR3 is 15 amino acids. V shed 5 bases and J shed 6 bases, with 23 bases lying between them. CDR3 DNA sequence: TGCAGCGTTCCAGCGGGTTTGGGGATGTTATCCGAGCAGTACTTC. It is translated as CSVPAGLGMLSEQYF.

This chain uses TRBV4-3 with TRBJ2-1; 7 positions match TRBD1. With 5 bases clipped from V and 1 base from J, the junction kept 5 bases outside the gene matches. Germline V gene sequence: CDR1 LGHNA, CDR2 YSLEER. The CDR3 totals 15 residues. The DNA of the CDR3 is TGCGCCAGCAGCGCTGGACAGGCATCCTACAATGAGCAGTTCTTC. The encoded protein is CASSAGQASYNEQFF.

The J gene is TRBJ1-4, the V gene TRBV6-5; TRBD1 matches 8 bases. Germline-derived CDR1 and CDR2 are MNHEY and SVGAGI. V dropped 2 bases and J dropped 8; count of bases not matched to a gene: 13. The CDR3 consists of 17 residues. The CDR3 DNA reads TGTGCCAGCAGTTACCTCGGTTCTCAGGGGGCAGGGGAAAAACTGTTTTTT. Protein: CASSYLGSQGAGEKLFF.

V usage is TRBV4-1 and J usage is TRBJ2-1; D gene uncertain. V lost 0 bases, J lost 4 bases, and 16 bases lay in between. The CDR3 length is 17 residues. Germline CDR1 reads MGHRA; CDR2 reads YSYEKL. The DNA of the CDR3 is TGCGCCAGCAGCCAAGAGGTGAACACGCTGGTTTACAATGAGCAGTTCTTC. This translates into CASSQEVNTLVYNEQFF.

This rearrangement joins TRBV19 to TRBJ2-1; 7 bases are shared with TRBD2. The CDR3 has 14 amino acids. Germline lookup yields CDR1 LNHDA and CDR2 SQIVND (reference sequence). V dropped 3 bases and J dropped 12; count of bases not matched to a gene: 11. The CDR3 nucleotides read TGTGCCAGTAGTATCGGCCTAGCGGCAAGAATGCAGTTCTTC. This gives the protein CASSIGLAARMQFF.

The chain combines TRBV7-8 with TRBJ2-7; TRBD1 matches 8 bases. The CDR3 has 16 residues. After removal of 2 bases from V and 3 bases from J, the junction contained 9 bases not matched to a gene. The germline gives CDR1 SGHVS, CDR2 FQNEAQ. CDR3 coding DNA: TGTGCCAGCAGCTTATACCCGGGACAGGAGTTCTACGAGCAGTACTTC. It yields the protein CASSLYPGQEFYEQYF.

This chain uses TRBV29-1 with TRBJ1-1, with TRBD1 identical over 11 bases. V shed 6 bases, J shed 4 bases, and the junction held 7 bases outside the gene matches. The CDR3 is made up of 14 amino acids. Germline CDR1 SQVTM, CDR2 ANQGSEA. In nucleotides, the CDR3 is TGCAGCGTCCCAGGACAGGGGGCTGGCACTGAAGCTTTCTTT. Protein product: CSVPGQGAGTEAFF.

The genes are TRBV5-6 and TRBJ2-7; D gene uncertain. The V end was cut by 2 bases, the J end by 5 bases, with 17 bases between. CDR3 length equals 15 residues. Germline V lookup: CDR1 SGHDT, CDR2 YYEEEE. CDR3 sequence: CASSFVFVRKNEQYF. CDR3 sequence (DNA): TGTGCCAGCAGCTTCGTCTTCGTGAGAAAAAACGAGCAGTACTTC.

This chain uses TRBV20-1 with TRBJ1-2; TRBD1 agrees at 7 bases. In germline, CDR1 is DFQATT, CDR2 SNEGSKA (reference sequence). The CDR3 consists of 14 residues. V gave up 4 bases and J gave up 1 base; unmatched junction bases: 6. CDR3: CSATRQGLNYGYTF. CDR3 in DNA: TGCAGTGCTACTCGACAGGGCCTTAACTATGGCTACACCTTC.

This clonotype was counted many times. This chain links TRBV5-1 with TRBJ2-2, with a weak D call TRBD1 (6 bases). From germline, CDR1 is SGHRS and CDR2 YFSETQ. The CDR3 extends over 15 amino acids. Trimming removed 1 base at V and 4 bases at J, with 11 bases between. CDR3 sequence (DNA): TGCGCCAGCAGCTTGAGGGAAGGGGGCACCGGGGAGCTGTTTTTT. This translates into CASSLREGGTGELFF.

This clonotype was observed a handful of times. The chain employs TRBV28 and TRBJ2-3; D is possibly TRBD2 (5 bases). The CDR3 contains 15 residues. Looked up from germline, CDR1 is MDHEN and CDR2 is SYDVKM. Trimming stripped 7 bases from V and 0 bases from J, with 14 bases between. CDR3 region: CASKGLNSSTDTQYF. The CDR3, as DNA: TGTGCCAGCAAAGGACTCAACTCAAGCACAGATACGCAGTATTTT.

This clonotype showed up just a few times. The J gene is TRBJ2-7, the V gene TRBV20-1, with a weak D call TRBD2 (5 bases). Trimming took off 3 bases at V and 7 bases at J, with 13 bases between the two ends. The CDR3 covers 12 residues. The germline V gene encodes CDR1 DFQATT and CDR2 SNEGSKA (reference sequence). CDR3 sequence: CSASPGFGEQYF. Here the CDR3 DNA reads TGCAGTGCTAGCCCGGGGTTCGGGGAGCAGTACTTC.

The chain recombines TRBV12-3 or TRBV12-4 with TRBJ2-7, with a possible D match to TRBD1 (5 bases). The CDR3 spans 11 residues. V lost 6 bases, J lost 5 bases, and 8 bases lay in between. As DNA, the CDR3 is TGTGCCAGCAGGGGCAGGGACGAGCAGTACTTC. It encodes CASRGRDEQYF.

The chain employs TRBV29-1 and TRBJ1-2; D is ambiguous. CDR1 is SQVTM and CDR2 is ANQGSEA in the germline V gene. Trimming stripped 6 bases from V and 3 bases from J, with 8 bases between. The CDR3 has 11 amino acids. CDR3 in DNA: TGCAGCGTCGCGCACTACTATGGCTACACCTTC. Its protein is CSVAHYYGYTF.

The sample holds a few counts of this clonotype. V gene TRBV2 combines with J gene TRBJ2-5; D is perhaps TRBD1 (5 bases). The CDR3 is 12 residues long. Trimming removed 7 bases at V and 2 bases at J, with 8 bases between. CDR1 and CDR2 from the germline V gene are SNHLY and FYNNEI. The CDR3 loop reads CASTRQQETQYF. For the CDR3, the DNA is TGTGCCAGCACACGACAGCAAGAGACCCAGTACTTC. Full variable domain (outside the CDR3, taken from reference TRBV2 and TRBJ2-5): EPEVTQTPSHQVTQMGQEVILRCVPISNHLYFYWYRQILGQKVEFLVSFYNNEISEKSEIFDDQFSVERPDGSNFTLKIRSTKLEDSAMYFCASTRQQETQYFGPGTRLLVL.

This chain connects TRBV7-2 to TRBJ1-1; TRBD1 aligns across 7 bases. The germline gives CDR1 SGHTA, CDR2 FQGNSA. The CDR3 extends over 15 amino acids. J was trimmed by 0 bases and V by 2 bases; bases with no gene match: 3. This chain's CDR3 is CASSLIGGVNTEAFF. For the CDR3, the DNA is TGTGCCAGCAGCTTAATAGGGGGCGTGAACACTGAAGCTTTCTTT.

V usage is TRBV5-1 and J usage is TRBJ2-3; D is ambiguous. Germline CDR1 and CDR2: SGHRS and YFSETQ. Trimming took off 4 bases at V and 6 bases at J, with 15 bases between the two ends. The CDR3 extends over 14 amino acids. The CDR3 sequence is CASSPHRRADTQYF. In DNA form, the CDR3 reads TGCGCCAGCAGCCCCCACCGACGTGCGGATACGCAGTATTTT. The full variable domain, in which reference TRBV5-1 and TRBJ2-3 provide the parts outside the CDR3, is KAGVTQTPRYLIKTRGQQVTLSCSPISGHRSVSWYQQTPGQGLQFLFEYFSETQRNKGNFPGRFSGRQFSNSRSEMNVSTLELGDSALYLCASSPHRRADTQYFGPGTRLTVL.

The CDR3 DNA follows: TGTGCCAGCAGTTACTCGGGTCAGCTCCCGAACACTGAAGCTTTCTTT. This translates into CASSYSGQLPNTEAFF. V and J are TRBV6-5 and TRBJ1-1; D gene uncertain. Germline V CDR1 and CDR2: MNHEY, SVGAGI. Trimming left V 0 bases short and J 1 base short, with 12 bases between. CDR3 length: 16 amino acids.

The chain recombines TRBV20-1 with TRBJ1-1; no definite D call. CDR1 is DFQATT and CDR2 is SNEGSKA in the germline V gene (reference sequence). CDR3 length equals 10 residues. V was trimmed by 4 bases and J by 4 bases, leaving 4 bases between them. DNA of the CDR3: TGCAGTGCTATGGCCACTGAAGCTTTCTTT. Encoded protein: CSAMATEAFF.